This TCR beta chain derives from a study of blood T cell repertoires in COVID-19. Study background: Spain, Italy and the United States supplied samples that represented acute and convalescent COVID-19.

Germline V gene data show CDR1 as LGHDT and CDR2 as YNNKEL (reference sequence). Trimming took off 3 bases at V and 3 bases at J, with 8 bases between the two ends. The CDR3 sequence is 13 residues long. Per the original data handling: Researchers report that nucleated cell counts were estimated from reference gene primer amplification. Profiled with immunoSEQ multiplex PCR; TCRdb holds only in-frame clones, not every one. V, J and clone size are taken as reported in that table, and D and trimming were inferred from the DNA itself. Here the sample spans tens of thousands of clones, 82% being singletons. In its sample, this clone was seen a few times.

The clonotype was recovered from a human donor in a cohort sampled during active COVID-19. This chain links TRBV3-1 (or the pseudogene TRBV3-2) with TRBJ1-1; D uncertain. The sequencing input was peripheral blood. This chain's CDR3 is CASSHTEYTEAFF. The CDR3 DNA sequence: TGTGCCAGCAGCCATACAGAGTACACTGAAGCTTTCTTT.